One T cell receptor (beta chain) is described in this entry. This clonotype was seen ten or more times. What this receptor recognizes is not known. Base qualities are not provided; no much larger clone lies one nucleotide away. This sample stems from a study of T cells in Graves' hyperthyroidism and ophthalmopathy (dated by TCRdb to the late 2010s). Concerning the study at large: Peripheral blood was sampled at the time of initial diagnosis, prior to any treatment. The roughly 91 discovery patients were randomly split 7:3 into training and test sets. Prospective prediction of ophthalmopathy was tested in an independent validation cohort of some 20 hyperthyroidism patients and 17 patients who later progressed to ophthalmopathy. A discovery cohort of about 100 patients, 43 with Graves' ophthalmopathy and approximately 60 with stable Graves' hyperthyroidism, was used to find distinguishing TCR V-J signatures. Thyroid tissue and blood T-cell repertoires from over 5 Graves' hyperthyroidism patients were also compared in the study. After sampling, hyperthyroidism patients received methimazole starting at 30 mg daily, and ophthalmopathy patients received high-dose intravenous methylprednisolone. The paper describes TCR Vbeta CDR3 sequencing of 120 to 150 peripheral blood samples, made up of 43 ophthalmopathy patients, more than 70 hyperthyroidism patients and 17 progressor patients.

V is pruned by 5 bases and J by 5 bases, leaving 6 bases of the junction without a gene match. The CDR3 has 16 amino acids, counting the end cysteine and phenylalanine. The DNA shown is the 48-base CDR3, in frame from base 1. Based on the germline V gene, the CDR1 and CDR2 sequences are SGHVS and FQNEAQ. Hyperthyroidism patients were newly diagnosed, had a disease duration of under 2 months, and were aged 18 to 65 years. The study excluded patients with uncontrolled infections, other autoimmune diseases, pregnancy or lactation. Diagnoses were established on the basis of clinical symptoms, serum thyroxine and TRAb, thyroid ultrasound, and orbital computed tomography. Blood from progressor patients was drawn when they were first diagnosed with hyperthyroidism, before any ophthalmopathy symptoms appeared. PBMCs were isolated from more than 8 ml of fresh peripheral blood by Ficoll-Paque density gradient centrifugation. Progressor patients were defined as those initially diagnosed with Graves' hyperthyroidism in whom ophthalmopathy developed during follow-up. Trizol reagent was used to extract total RNA, and RNA quality was then checked on an Agilent 2100 Bioanalyzer.

What the research found in general, with its limitations: During validation, the model predicted progression to ophthalmopathy a median of approximately six months ahead of onset, with almost 71% sensitivity and almost 75% specificity. Most expanded thyroid clonotypes (frequency above 0.001) were also detected in blood, suggesting blood repertoires may reflect thyroid immune responses. Ophthalmopathy was separated from stable hyperthyroidism by a 13 V-J signature model, with 85% to 90% sensitivity and 81% to 82% specificity obtained in cross-validation and 80%/75% obtained in testing. Sample size was not statistically predetermined, and blinding of investigators to group allocation was not performed.

Amplification of TCR beta CDR3 regions was carried out from RNA transcripts. The first round of RT-PCR for the TCR CDR3 was performed with the HTBI primer set and the Qiagen OneStep RT-PCR kit. Libraries were constructed in a second round of multiplex PCR, after which size selection and purification were carried out. Paired-end sequencing of the libraries was performed with 100 bp reads on an Illumina HiSeq2000. On the authors' methods: Raw data were processed with SOAPnuke, discarding reads with adapters, uncalled bases, mean Phred below 15, or no exact constant-primer or identifier match. COPE v1.2.5 was used to merge high-quality paired reads, and clonotypes were defined as unique nucleotide sequences. MiTCR v1.1 was used to align the clonotypes against IMGT TRBV, TRBD and TRBJ reference segments. The analysis was restricted to V-J combinations with a frequency above 0.0001, which together covered 99% to 99.2% of the repertoires. A TCS score was defined as the ratio between F50 (clonal expansion) and ExV (chaos), using BLOSUM62-based TCRdist between CDR3 peptides within each V-J. Welch's t-statistics and random forest reduced around 510 V-J features to 13, which were used in a naive Bayes classifier (R e1071). TCRdb redid the processing of the public reads, applying fastp at Q25 and MiXCR, and retained in-frame beta chains. Entries that share a CDR3 protein sequence are merged under the most common genes and DNA. The V and J calls, along with clone size, are taken from TCRdb and not from the paper's own processing. The sample table lists fewer than 500,000 distinct CDR3 sequences, less than 15% of them with a count of one. Around 21% of the sample comes from the top ten.

The chain was built from TRBV7-8 and TRBJ2-2, with TRBD2 identical over 12 junction bases. This sequence was found in a man aged 30-40 years with Graves' hyperthyroidism that later progressed to Graves' ophthalmopathy. Sequenced material: blood. The CDR3 amino acid sequence is: CASSPKGTSGTGELFF. At the DNA level, the sequence is TGTGCCAGCAGCCCGAAGGGGACTAGCGGGACCGGGGAGCTGTTTTTT.